A single sample is the source of the 29 T cell receptor beta chains below, sequenced in a study of blood T cell repertoires in COVID-19. The repertoire was sequenced with immunoSEQ multiplex PCR; TCRdb's copy has only in-frame clones and lacks some. The repertoire has 300,000 to 400,000 clones, approximately 91% of them found once; the top ten carry 4% to 6%. The sample consisted of PBMCs or T cells enriched from blood (not recorded which). These receptor sequences come from a man in his fifties or sixties who had recovered from COVID-19.

The chain combines TRBV18 with TRBJ2-5; possibly TRBD1 for D (6 bases). Germline-derived CDR1 and CDR2 are KGHSH and LQKENI. Trimming removed 0 bases from V and 2 bases from J, with 10 bases in between. This CDR3 comprises 15 residues. CDR3 sequence reads: CASSPPGQIQETQYF. The CDR3 bases are TGTGCCAGCTCACCACCGGGACAAATTCAAGAGACCCAGTACTTC.

The V call is TRBV9, the J call TRBJ2-3, with D hard to call. The CDR3 extends over 16 amino acids. The V gene lost 4 bases and the J gene lost 0 bases, with 15 bases spanning the gap. Germline values: CDR1 SGDLS, CDR2 YYNGEE. CDR3 nucleotides: TGTGCCAGCAGCCCTCAGGTCGTCCCTAGCACAGATACGCAGTATTTT. It is translated as CASSPQVVPSTDTQYF.

The J gene is TRBJ2-5, the V gene TRBV24-1, with 8 bases fitting TRBD1. The V gene's germline CDR1 is KGHDR and CDR2 SFDVKD. The trim removed 4 bases at V and 0 bases at J, leaving 9 bases unmatched. This CDR3 contains 17 residues. The CDR3 region has the DNA TGTGCCACCAGTGACCCGCTAGGACAGGGACACCAAGAGACCCAGTACTTC. This codes for CATSDPLGQGHQETQYF.

This chain joins TRBV7-9 and TRBJ2-2, with 7 bases aligning to TRBD1. Trimming took 5 bases from V and 6 from J; bases not matched to a gene: 12. CDR1 and CDR2 (germline): SEHNR, FQNEAQ (reference sequence). The CDR3 covers 16 residues. As DNA, the CDR3 is TGTGCCAGCAGCCCGGGATACAGGGGTTCGGCCGGGGAGCTGTTTTTT. Its translation: CASSPGYRGSAGELFF.

This rearrangement joins TRBV2 to TRBJ1-1, with TRBD1 matching over 7 bases. Germline CDR1 and CDR2: SNHLY and FYNNEI. The CDR3 sequence is 13 residues long. With 7 bases clipped from V and 5 bases from J, the junction kept 7 bases outside the gene matches. The CDR3 sequence is CASIGQVVTEAFF. The CDR3, as DNA: TGTGCCAGCATAGGACAGGTGGTGACTGAAGCTTTCTTT.

The gene calls are TRBV20-1 and TRBJ2-5; D not certain. From germline, CDR1 is DFQATT and CDR2 SNEGSKA (reference sequence). There are 13 residues in the CDR3. V lost 3 bases and J lost 1, with 9 bases in between. Written as DNA, the CDR3 is TGCAGTGCTAGTCGGTCCCCCCAAGAGACCCAGTACTTC. Protein: CSASRSPQETQYF.

The gene calls are TRBV3-1 (or the pseudogene TRBV3-2) and TRBJ2-4; 13 nucleotides line up with TRBD2. The germline CDR1 and CDR2 sequences are LGHDT and YNNKEL (reference sequence). The J segment lost 0 bases and the V segment lost 4 bases, leaving 6 bases of the junction unmatched. There are 18 residues in the CDR3. The CDR3 loop is CASSPILAGGIAKNIQYF. DNA for the CDR3: TGTGCCAGCAGCCCGATACTAGCGGGAGGGATAGCCAAAAACATTCAGTACTTC.

V usage is TRBV28 and J usage is TRBJ2-7; 9 nucleotides match TRBD2. V was clipped by 5 bases and J by 0 bases; unmatched bases: 8. This CDR3 contains 16 residues. Looked up from germline, CDR1 is MDHEN and CDR2 is SYDVKM. The CDR3 coding sequence is TGTGCCAGCAGTCCTCATAGCGGGAGAGGCTCCTACGAGCAGTACTTC. This encodes CASSPHSGRGSYEQYF.

The rearrangement joins TRBV7-9 to TRBJ2-4, with TRBD1 matching over 7 bases. The CDR3 spans 15 residues. The germline gives CDR1 SEHNR, CDR2 FQNEAQ (reference sequence). V lost 5 bases and J lost 4; bases outside the gene matches: 8. The CDR3: CASSQQTGIKNIQYF. As DNA, the CDR3 is TGTGCCAGCAGCCAACAGACAGGGATAAAAAACATTCAGTACTTC.

The CDR3 spells CASSQDRGPPYEQYF. CDR3 nucleotide sequence: TGTGCCAGCAGCCAAGACAGGGGGCCGCCCTACGAGCAGTACTTC. The chain uses TRBV7-2 and TRBJ2-7; TRBD1 aligns across 10 bases. The trim removed 5 bases at V and 2 bases at J, leaving 6 bases unmatched. This CDR3 region has 15 residues. Germline V gives CDR1 SGHTA, CDR2 FQGNSA. The full variable domain, with the rest looked up from reference TRBV7-2 and TRBJ2-7, is GAGVSQSPSNKVTEKGKDVELRCDPISGHTALYWYRQSLGQGLEFLIYFQGNSAPDKSGLPSDRFSAERTGGSVSTLTIQRTQQEDSAVYLCASSQDRGPPYEQYFGPGTRLTVT.

The J gene is TRBJ2-7, the V gene TRBV19, with 9 nucleotides matching TRBD1. Trimming removed 5 bases from V and 7 bases from J; junction bases left unmatched: 18. There are 17 residues in the CDR3. Germline CDR1 and CDR2: LNHDA and SQIVND (reference sequence). This chain's CDR3 is CASSLQTGGASLREQYF. DNA of the CDR3: TGTGCCAGTAGTCTCCAAACAGGGGGCGCGTCTTTACGAGAGCAGTACTTC.

This clone has a single count. V usage is TRBV5-1 and J usage is TRBJ2-5, with a possible D match to TRBD2 (5 bases). The CDR3 is 14 amino acids. V shed 2 bases and J shed 3 bases, with 11 bases lying between them. The germline V gene encodes CDR1 SGHRS and CDR2 YFSETQ. CDR3 sequence: CASSFLGVEETQYF. In DNA form, the CDR3 reads TGCGCCAGCAGCTTTCTGGGAGTAGAAGAGACCCAGTACTTC.

The chain carries TRBV9 and TRBJ1-2; 7 bases fit TRBD1. The J segment lost 4 bases and the V segment lost 4 bases, leaving 7 bases of the junction unmatched. This CDR3 has 14 amino acids. Germline-derived CDR1 and CDR2 are SGDLS and YYNGEE. The CDR3 loop reads CASSPRQGFYGYTF. CDR3 DNA: TGTGCCAGCAGCCCGAGACAGGGATTCTATGGCTACACCTTC.

V is TRBV15 and J is TRBJ2-2; 10 positions match TRBD2. Germline CDR1 is LNHNV and CDR2 is YYDKDF (reference sequence). Trimming took 6 bases from V and 8 from J; bases not matched to a gene: 12. The CDR3 runs 16 residues. This CDR3 reads CATSTFSGRALGELFF. For the CDR3, the DNA is TGTGCCACCAGTACCTTCAGCGGGAGGGCCTTGGGGGAGCTGTTTTTT.

The V call is TRBV6-2 or TRBV6-3, the J call TRBJ2-1; TRBD1 aligns across 7 bases. Germline V CDR1 and CDR2: MNHEY, SVGEGT. CDR3 length: 17 residues. The junction had 12 bases not matched to a gene; V was cut back by 2 bases and J by 5 bases. The CDR3 sequence is CASSYLRGRGLNNEQFF. The CDR3 DNA is TGTGCCAGCAGTTACCTCCGGGGTAGGGGGCTTAACAATGAGCAGTTCTTC.

The DNA for the CDR3 is TGTGCCAGCAGCCCTCAGGGGAATCAGCCCCAGCATTTT. Its protein is CASSPQGNQPQHF. The chain joins TRBV4-2 to TRBJ1-5, with D possibly being TRBD1 (6 bases). Per the germline V gene, CDR1 is LGHNA and CDR2 is YNFKEQ. V dropped 4 bases and J dropped 4 bases, with 8 bases sitting between them. CDR3 length: 13 residues.

The chain links TRBV28 to TRBJ1-2, with D possibly being TRBD1 (5 bases). CDR1 MDHEN and CDR2 SYDVKM come from the germline V gene. V was pared by 7 bases and J by 4 bases, with 10 bases between. The CDR3 runs 12 residues. DNA for the CDR3: TGTGCCAGCACCCCCGGGGGCTATGGCTACACCTTC. Protein: CASTPGGYGYTF.

This chain uses TRBV6-9 with TRBJ2-5; D might be TRBD2 (6 bases). V was clipped by 3 bases and J by 5 bases, with 16 bases between them. The germline V gene encodes CDR1 MNHGY and CDR2 SVAAGI. This CDR3 spans 15 amino acids. The CDR3 protein is CASSYTRLVGETQYF. The CDR3 DNA reads as TGTGCCAGCAGTTACACCAGACTAGTTGGTGAGACCCAGTACTTC.

This chain connects TRBV3-1 (or the pseudogene TRBV3-2) to TRBJ2-3; maybe TRBD2 (5 bases). Between the trimmed V and J ends, which lost 6 bases and 1 base, there was a span of 11 bases. CDR3 length: 14 residues. Per germline, CDR1 LGHDT and CDR2 YNNKEL (reference sequence). This CDR3 is CASRGRGGTDTQYF. DNA of the CDR3: TGTGCCAGCAGGGGGAGAGGAGGCACAGATACGCAGTATTTT.

This chain joins TRBV18 and TRBJ1-5; 12 nucleotides align to TRBD1. This CDR3 spans 16 amino acids. CDR1 is KGHSH, CDR2 LQKENI, per germline. V lost 5 bases and J lost 2; bases outside the gene matches: 4. DNA of the CDR3: TGTGCCAGCTCAGGGACAGGGGGCGCGGGCAATCAGCCCCAGCATTTT. As protein: CASSGTGGAGNQPQHF. The whole variable domain, remainder taken from reference TRBV18 and TRBJ1-5, is NAGVMQNPRHLVRRRGQEARLRCSPMKGHSHVYWYRQLPEEGLKFMVYLQKENIIDESGMPKERFSAEFPKEGPSILRIQQVVRGDSAAYFCASSGTGGAGNQPQHFGDGTRLSIL.

This chain joins TRBV10-3 and TRBJ2-7; TRBD2 aligns across 11 bases. The length of the CDR3 is 13 residues. Germline V gene sequence: CDR1 ENHRY, CDR2 SYGVKD. V lost 11 bases to trimming and J lost 3 bases; unmatched junction nucleotides: 6. CDR3 nucleotides: TGTGCCGTTCTAGCGGGAGGTAGCTACGAGCAGTACTTC. Its protein product is CAVLAGGSYEQYF.

The chain employs TRBV19 and TRBJ2-4, with 8 bases aligning to TRBD2. V lost 3 bases and J lost 9; bases outside the gene matches: 10. In germline, CDR1 is LNHDA, CDR2 SQIVND (reference sequence). CDR3 length: 15 amino acids. CDR3 sequence reads: CASSMGSGSWSIQYF. The CDR3 DNA is TGTGCCAGTAGTATGGGGAGCGGGAGTTGGAGCATTCAGTACTTC.

The gene calls are TRBV28 and TRBJ2-7; a possible D gene is TRBD2 (5 bases). The CDR3 contains 14 residues. CDR1 and CDR2 from the germline V gene are MDHEN and SYDVKM. With 6 bases removed from V and 7 bases from J, the gap between germline ends came to 19 bases. This CDR3 is CASRIQRIVSEQYF. DNA of the CDR3: TGTGCCAGCAGAATACAGCGGATAGTGAGTGAGCAGTACTTC.

As to this clone: The sample holds other DNA sequences that translate to the same CDR3. The gene calls are TRBV5-1 and TRBJ1-5; 8 bases agree with TRBD1. V lost 4 bases, J lost 5 bases, and 5 bases stayed unmatched. CDR3 length equals 14 residues. Looked up from germline, CDR1 is SGHRS and CDR2 is YFSETQ. As DNA, the CDR3 is TGCGCCAGCAGCCTTGGACAGGGCGATCAGCCCCAGCATTTT. Residues: CASSLGQGDQPQHF.

This chain joins TRBV6-2 or TRBV6-3 and TRBJ1-4, with a weak D call TRBD1 (5 bases). The germline gives CDR1 MNHEY, CDR2 SVGEGT. There are 14 residues in the CDR3. Trimming removed 4 bases from V and 7 bases from J, with 13 bases in between. CDR3 loop: CASSSIARGEKLFF. Written as DNA, the CDR3 is TGTGCCAGCAGTTCTATCGCAAGGGGTGAAAAACTGTTTTTT.

This clone occurred once. The chain uses TRBV7-2 and TRBJ2-7; no clear D gene. The germline V and J ends were trimmed by 6 bases and 5 bases, with 14 bases remaining between them. Germline values: CDR1 SGHTA, CDR2 FQGNSA. CDR3 length: 13 amino acids. CDR3 DNA: TGTGCCAGCAGATCACCACCCTCGGACGAGCAGTACTTC. Protein sequence: CASRSPPSDEQYF.

This rearrangement joins TRBV27 to TRBJ1-6; 11 positions agree with TRBD1. The CDR3 covers 16 residues. V shed 3 bases and J 9 bases; nucleotides not matched to a gene: 7. Germline CDR1 is MNHEY and CDR2 is SMNVEV (reference sequence). The CDR3: CASSLYDGTGGSPLHF. CDR3 in DNA: TGTGCCAGCAGTTTGTACGACGGGACAGGGGGTTCACCCCTCCACTTT.

V and J are TRBV7-3 and TRBJ2-3; maybe TRBD2 (6 bases). Between the trimmed V and J ends, which lost 2 bases and 0 bases, there was a span of 9 bases. The CDR3 contains 15 residues. CDR1 and CDR2 from the germline V gene are SGHTA and FQGTGA. The CDR3 nucleotides read TGTGCCAGCAGCTTAGTCGGGACTAGCACAGATACGCAGTATTTT. It specifies CASSLVGTSTDTQYF.

The chain carries TRBV29-1 and TRBJ2-1; D perhaps matches TRBD1 (7 bases). CDR1 is SQVTM, CDR2 ANQGSEA, per germline. Trimming took 7 bases from V and 3 from J, leaving 16 bases between them. CDR3 length: 14 residues. In nucleotides, the CDR3 is TGCAGCGCCGGGAGCCAGGGGGACTACAATGAGCAGTTCTTC. The encoded protein is CSAGSQGDYNEQFF.